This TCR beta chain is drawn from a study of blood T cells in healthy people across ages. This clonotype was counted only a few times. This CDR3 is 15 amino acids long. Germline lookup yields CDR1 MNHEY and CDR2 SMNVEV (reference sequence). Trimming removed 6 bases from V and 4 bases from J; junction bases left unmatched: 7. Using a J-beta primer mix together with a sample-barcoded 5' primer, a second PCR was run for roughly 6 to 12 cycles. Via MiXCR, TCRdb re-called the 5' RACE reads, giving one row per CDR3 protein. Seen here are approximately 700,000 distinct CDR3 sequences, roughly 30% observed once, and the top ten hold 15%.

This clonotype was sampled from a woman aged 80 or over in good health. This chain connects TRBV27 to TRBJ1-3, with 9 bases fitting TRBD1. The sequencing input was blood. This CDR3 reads CASSSGQGYGNTIYF. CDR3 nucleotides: TGTGCCAGCAGCTCGGGACAGGGTTACGGAAACACCATATATTTT.